The next 20 T cell receptor beta chains were all read from a single sample in a study of T cells in women clearing cervical HPV infection. Sequencing used immunoSEQ multiplex PCR; TCRdb keeps in-frame clones, though not all of them. This repertoire comprises 15,000 to 20,000 clones; its ten largest clones make up about 15%. The sample was blood buffy coat. These receptors originate from a woman aged 18-70 years with a cervical HPV16 infection that either progressed to CIN3+ or cleared (not recorded which).

Of note for this clone: The CDR3 end falls 3 residues outside the read, so it is completed with the germline J gene. The chain combines TRBV7-3 with TRBJ2-7; unclear D gene. The CDR3 extends over 13 amino acids. Trimming removed 1 base from V and 3 bases from J, with 7 bases in between. Per the germline V gene, CDR1 is SGHTA and CDR2 is FQGTGA. The CDR3 region is CASSLNEGYEQYF. CDR3 bases read: TGTGCCAGCAGCTTAAATGAAGGCTACGAG.

With regard to this clone: The missing CDR3 end, 3 residues past where the read stops, is filled in from the germline J gene. The chain joins TRBV6-1 to TRBJ1-5, with 7 bases lining up with TRBD1. Germline V lookup: CDR1 MNHNS, CDR2 SASEGT. The CDR3 consists of 14 residues. After removal of 5 bases from V and 5 bases from J, the junction contained 6 bases not matched to a gene. The CDR3 loop reads CASSKGTVYQPQHF. The sequenced CDR3 bases are TGTGCCAGCAGTAAAGGGACAGTTTATCAGCCC.

Concerning this clone: Read data end 3 residues before the CDR3 end; the end is taken from the germline J gene. V gene TRBV20-1 combines with J gene TRBJ2-5; TRBD1 is a possible D gene (6 bases). There are 13 residues in the CDR3. The V end lost 6 bases, the J end lost 5 bases, and 16 bases lay between the germline ends. The V gene's germline CDR1 is DFQATT and CDR2 SNEGSKA (reference sequence). CDR3 sequence reads: CSALSDSDETQYF. CDR3 bases read: TGCAGTGCCCTATCGGACAGCGACGAGACC.

To note about this clone: The read terminates 3 residues before the CDR3 end, so the remaining end is supplied by the germline J gene. The chain recombines TRBV19 with TRBJ2-3; 9 nucleotides match TRBD1. Germline V lookup: CDR1 LNHDA, CDR2 SQIVND (reference sequence). The CDR3 covers 13 residues. The covered CDR3 bases are TGTGCCAGTAAACCGACAGGGGGGGAGACG. As protein: CASKPTGGET. The complete CDR3 sequence is CASKPTGGETQYF.

Partial CDR3 DNA: TGCAGTGCTAGCCCCCAGGGGATAATCAATGAG. This encodes CSASPQGIINE. The whole CDR3 sequence reads CSASPQGIINEQFF. V and J are TRBV20-1 and TRBJ2-1, with D perhaps matching TRBD1 (6 bases). Read data end 3 residues before the CDR3 end; the end is taken from the germline J gene. In germline, CDR1 is DFQATT, CDR2 SNEGSKA (reference sequence). This CDR3 contains 14 residues. V shed 3 bases and J shed 6 bases, with 15 bases lying between them.

In the case of this clone: The CDR3 is cut off 3 residues early in the read; its end comes from the germline J gene. V and J are TRBV5-1 and TRBJ2-2; 8 positions agree with TRBD1. Germline loops: CDR1 SGHRS, CDR2 YFSETQ. The length of the CDR3 is 15 residues. The covered CDR3 bases are TGCGCCAGCAGCTTGGAAGGACAGGGAGATGAAAAG. Its protein product is CASSLEGQGDEK. In full, the CDR3 reads CASSLEGQGDEKLFF.

A note on this clone: The read ends 3 residues before the CDR3 terminus; that terminus is restored from the germline J gene. The chain uses TRBV30 and TRBJ2-2; 10 nucleotides match TRBD1. Per the germline V gene, CDR1 is GTSNPN and CDR2 is SVGIG (reference sequence). V shed 2 bases, J shed 7 bases, and the junction held 7 bases outside the gene matches. The CDR3 loop spans 15 amino acids. Incomplete CDR3 DNA: TGTGCCTGGAGTAGAGGGGGACAGGGGTTCGGGGAG. This gives the protein CAWSRGGQGFGE. The complete CDR3 protein is CAWSRGGQGFGELFF.

With regard to this clone: The read gets to within 3 residues of the CDR3 end, and the germline J gene fills in the rest. The V and J genes are TRBV18 and TRBJ2-7; the match to TRBD1 covers 10 bases. J was trimmed by 5 bases and V by 3 bases; bases with no gene match: 4. This CDR3 has 14 amino acids. The germline CDR1 and CDR2 sequences are KGHSH and LQKENI. The CDR3 protein is CASSPTGTGDEQYF. The part of the CDR3 DNA that was read is TGTGCCAGCTCACCGACCGGGACAGGGGACGAG.

A word on this clone: With the read ending 3 residues before the CDR3 end, the germline J gene is used to fill in that end. The rearrangement joins TRBV5-6 to TRBJ2-7; D gene ambiguous. The V and J ends lost 5 bases and 0 bases respectively, with 15 bases between them. Germline loops: CDR1 SGHDT, CDR2 YYEEEE. The CDR3 length is 15 residues. The CDR3 region is CASRSSGRYSYEQYF. The CDR3 DNA, read in part, is TGTGCCAGCAGATCCTCAGGTAGATACTCCTACGAG.

Comments on this clone: The observed sequence ends 3 residues before the CDR3 terminus, with the missing tail filled in from the germline J gene. The chain links TRBV7-6 to TRBJ1-1; 9 bases align to TRBD1. This CDR3 comprises 12 residues. Per germline, CDR1 SGHVS and CDR2 FNYEAQ. The DNA read from the CDR3 is TGTGCCAGCAGCCGGGGGACAGGGGAA. It yields the protein CASSRGTGE. The CDR3, in full, reads CASSRGTGEAFF.

Worth noting for this clone: The read falls 3 residues short of the CDR3 end, and the missing part is taken from the germline J gene. The chain recombines TRBV27 with TRBJ2-5, with unresolved D. This CDR3 comprises 13 residues. Germline-derived CDR1 and CDR2 are MNHEY and SMNVEV (reference sequence). The germline V and J ends were trimmed by 3 bases and 5 bases, with 10 bases remaining between them. The DNA read from the CDR3 is TGTGCCAGCAGTTTTGCAGGTGGGGAGACC. Translated, it gives CASSFAGGET. The full CDR3 is CASSFAGGETQYF.

Concerning this clone: The read ends 3 residues early relative to the CDR3; the germline J gene fills the gap. This CDR3 is also generated by other DNA sequences in the sample. The rearrangement links TRBV23-1 to TRBJ1-1; TRBD1 is a possible D gene (5 bases). TRBV23-1 is given ORF status, its function remaining uncertain. The CDR3 runs 17 residues. V lost 4 bases, J lost 3 bases, and 21 bases lay in between. The part of the CDR3 DNA that was read is TGCGCCAGCAGTCGCACCTGGCAGGGCTACCTTCACACTGAA. Encoded protein: CASSRTWQGYLHTE. The whole CDR3 region reads CASSRTWQGYLHTEAFF.

A word on this clone: The sequence runs out 3 residues before the end of the CDR3; the remainder is reconstructed from the germline J gene. The chain carries TRBV7-6 and TRBJ1-5; 9 nucleotides align to TRBD1. The CDR3 extends over 15 amino acids. Germline values: CDR1 SGHVS, CDR2 FNYEAQ. Trimming cost V 5 bases and J 4 bases; bases outside gene matches: 6. CDR3 protein: CASSPGDRENQPQHF. The DNA read from the CDR3 is TGTGCCAGCAGCCCCGGGGACAGGGAGAATCAGCCC.

Details on this clone: Read data end 3 residues before the CDR3 end; the end is taken from the germline J gene. V gene TRBV5-6 combines with J gene TRBJ2-3; tentatively, D is TRBD2 (6 bases). V shed 4 bases and J shed 8 bases, with 11 bases lying between them. Germline V lookup: CDR1 SGHDT, CDR2 YYEEEE. CDR3 length equals 12 residues. CDR3 sequence reads: CASSPAGGTQYF. The sequenced CDR3 bases are TGTGCCAGCAGCCCAGCGGGTGGTACG.

This CDR3 is CASSWGPGGANVLTF. Incomplete CDR3 DNA: TGCGCCAGCAGCTGGGGGCCGGGAGGGGCCAACGTC. The chain employs TRBV5-1 and TRBJ2-6, with a weak D call TRBD1 (6 bases). The read ends 3 residues before the CDR3 terminus; that terminus is restored from the germline J gene. Germline CDR1 is SGHRS and CDR2 is YFSETQ. The CDR3 covers 15 residues. V lost 3 bases and J lost 4, with 11 bases in between.

To note about this clone: The read gets to within 3 residues of the CDR3 end, and the germline J gene fills in the rest. V gene TRBV6-1 combines with J gene TRBJ2-3, with D perhaps matching TRBD1 (5 bases). CDR1 is MNHNS, CDR2 SASEGT, per germline. The V gene lost 2 bases and the J gene lost 5 bases, with 5 bases spanning the gap. The CDR3 is 12 residues long. Partial CDR3 DNA: TGTGCCAGCAGTGAACAGGGAGATACG. Its protein product is CASSEQGDT. From start to end, the CDR3 is CASSEQGDTQYF.

As for this clone: From the germline J gene comes the end of the CDR3, since the read stops 3 residues before it. The rearrangement links TRBV19 to TRBJ1-4, with D tentatively TRBD1 (5 bases). The germline gives CDR1 LNHDA, CDR2 SQIVND (reference sequence). The CDR3 runs 19 residues. Trimming removed 2 bases from V and 7 bases from J, with 26 bases in between. The CDR3 DNA, read in part, is TGTGCCAGTAGTATATCACGTTCGGTCGGAAGGGGCTTAGGTGAAAAA. It encodes CASSISRSVGRGLGEK. The entire CDR3 protein is CASSISRSVGRGLGEKLFF.

Notes on this clone: With the read ending 3 residues before the CDR3 end, the germline J gene is used to fill in that end. This sequence joins TRBV2 and TRBJ2-7, with D perhaps matching TRBD2 (6 bases). The V gene's germline CDR1 is SNHLY and CDR2 FYNNEI. This CDR3 contains 19 residues. Trimming took off 4 bases at V and 4 bases at J, with 29 bases between the two ends. The sequenced CDR3 bases are TGTGCCAGCAGTGCTTTTCGCGGGACTTCCGCCGACGGCACGTACGAG. This gives the protein CASSAFRGTSADGTYE. In full, the CDR3 reads CASSAFRGTSADGTYEQYF. The full variable domain, completed using reference TRBV2 and TRBJ2-7, is EPEVTQTPSHQVTQMGQEVILRCVPISNHLYFYWYRQILGQKVEFLVSFYNNEISEKSEIFDDQFSVERPDGSNFTLKIRSTKLEDSAMYFCASSAFRGTSADGTYEQYFGPGTRLTVT.

As for this clone: The CDR3 end falls 3 residues outside the read, so it is completed with the germline J gene. The chain joins TRBV5-1 to TRBJ2-5, with D possibly TRBD2 on 7 matching bases. The CDR3 length is 15 residues. The V gene lost 7 bases and the J gene lost 5 bases, with 21 bases spanning the gap. Per the germline V gene, CDR1 is SGHRS and CDR2 is YFSETQ. CDR3 loop: CASPPGGGAFETQYF. The covered CDR3 bases are TGCGCCAGCCCCCCCGGTGGGGGGGCGTTCGAGACC.

On this clone: The read halts 3 residues ahead of the CDR3 end, with the missing end drawn from the germline J gene. The V call is TRBV5-1, the J call TRBJ2-4; 9 bases align to TRBD2. The CDR3 totals 16 residues. Per the germline V gene, CDR1 is SGHRS and CDR2 is YFSETQ. CDR3 sequence reads: CASSLDLAGGQETQYF. The part of the CDR3 DNA that was read is TGCGCCAGCAGCTTGGACCTGGCGGGGGGGCAAGAGACT.